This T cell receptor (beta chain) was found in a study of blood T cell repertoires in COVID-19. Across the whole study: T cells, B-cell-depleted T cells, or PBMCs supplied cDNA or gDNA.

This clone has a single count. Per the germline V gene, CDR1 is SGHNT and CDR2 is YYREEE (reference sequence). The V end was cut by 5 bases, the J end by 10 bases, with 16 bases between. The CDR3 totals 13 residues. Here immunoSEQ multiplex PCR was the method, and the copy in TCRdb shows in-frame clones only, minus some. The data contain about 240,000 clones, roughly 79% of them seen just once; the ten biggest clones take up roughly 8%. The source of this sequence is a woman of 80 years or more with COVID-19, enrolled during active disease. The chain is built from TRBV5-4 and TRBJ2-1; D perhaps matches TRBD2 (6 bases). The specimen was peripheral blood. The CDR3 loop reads CASRTSLAEEQFF. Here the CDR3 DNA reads TGTGCCAGCAGAACATCACTAGCCGAGGAGCAGTTCTTC.